The rows below give T cell receptor beta chains drawn from one sample of a study of Ad26.COV2.S vaccination and SARS-CoV-2 variants. Clones were read by immunoSEQ multiplex PCR, and TCRdb kept only the in-frame ones, dropping some. Among some 460,000 clones listed, 80% to 90% were seen once. Source: peripheral blood, taken in a trial of Ad26.COV2.S vaccine versus placebo. The source is a person between 18 and 59 years old who received the Ad26.COV2.S COVID-19 vaccine or a placebo. Each CDR3 is given with its conserved first and last residue. The order of the fields is V gene, D gene, J gene, clone size, CDR3 DNA, CDR3 protein. The D gene is left open where the match is weak. Some rows mark clone size as missing; the rest say once, few, many or name a class of expanded clone.

TRBV7-2	.	TRBJ2-7	.	TGTGCCAGCAGCTTAGCCCCGAACGCTGAGCAGTACTTC	CASSLAPNAEQYF
TRBV12-3/TRBV12-4	TRBD2	TRBJ2-7	.	TGTGCCAGCAGCACTAGCGGGGCCGAGCAGTACTTC	CASSTSGAEQYF
TRBV7-6	TRBD1	TRBJ1-3	.	TGTGCCAGCAGCCGGGGGACAGGGAAAAGTGCTGGAAACACCATATATTTT	CASSRGTGKSAGNTIYF
TRBV12-3/TRBV12-4	.	TRBJ1-6	many	TGTGCCAGCAGCCCCGGGGAAGGTTCACCCCTCCACTTT	CASSPGEGSPLHF
TRBV2	TRBD2	TRBJ2-1	once	TGTGCCAGCAGAAAGCAGACTAGCGGCTACAATGAGCAGTTCTTC	CASRKQTSGYNEQFF
TRBV18	TRBD1	TRBJ1-2	few	TGTGCCAGCTCACCCCAGGGACAGTCACATTCAAACTATGGCTACACCTTC	CASSPQGQSHSNYGYTF
TRBV7-2	TRBD2	TRBJ2-1	.	TGTGCCAGCAGCCCTGACGACGGGACTATGAACAATGAGCAGTTCTTC	CASSPDDGTMNNEQFF
TRBV28	TRBD2	TRBJ2-7	.	TGTGCCAGCAAAGGGAATAGCGGGAGGTACGAGCAGTACTTC	CASKGNSGRYEQYF
TRBV7-9	.	TRBJ2-1	.	TGTGCCAGCAGCTCGCGCGGCGTCAAGACAGGAGCCTACAATGAGCAGTTCTTC	CASSSRGVKTGAYNEQFF
TRBV7-9	.	TRBJ2-7	.	TGTGCCAGCAGCTTGGCAGGGGTGTACGAGCAGTACTTC	CASSLAGVYEQYF
TRBV5-8	.	TRBJ1-2	.	TGTGCCAGTCACTACGGGCAAGTCTATGGCTACACCTTC	CASHYGQVYGYTF
TRBV2	.	TRBJ1-1	.	TGTGCCAGCAGACCTCTTCTCGCTCAGGGGCCCCGACCCCCGAACACTGAAGCTTTCTTT	CASRPLLAQGPRPPNTEAFF
TRBV6-6	.	TRBJ1-6	.	TGTGCCAGCAGTCCCAGGGAAAATTCACCCCTCCACTTT	CASSPRENSPLHF
TRBV7-9	.	TRBJ2-3	.	TGTGCCAGCAGCTTAACCCTAGCGCAATCCACAGATACGCAGTATTTT	CASSLTLAQSTDTQYF
TRBV7-8	.	TRBJ2-2	.	TGTGCCAGCAGCTCGCGACAGAAGAACACCGGGGAGCTGTTTTTT	CASSSRQKNTGELFF
TRBV2	.	TRBJ1-2	.	TGTGCCAGCAGTGAAGCTCAGTTCTATGGCTACACCTTC	CASSEAQFYGYTF
TRBV19	TRBD2	TRBJ2-4	.	TGTGCCAGTAGTCGAGAACACAGCGGGGGCCTTAAAAACATTCAGTACTTC	CASSREHSGGLKNIQYF
TRBV6-5	TRBD1	TRBJ1-2	.	TGTGCCAGCAGGAGACAGGGGGTTAACTATGGCTACACCTTC	CASRRQGVNYGYTF
TRBV5-5	.	TRBJ2-1	.	TGTGCCAGCAGCCCCGGACTTTACAATGAGCAGTTCTTC	CASSPGLYNEQFF
TRBV20-1	.	TRBJ2-7	.	TGCAGTGCTAGTCGATATAACGGATACGAGCAGTACTTC	CSASRYNGYEQYF
TRBV7-3	.	TRBJ2-3	.	TGTGCCAGCAGCTTAACCCCAGATACGCAGTATTTT	CASSLTPDTQYF
TRBV19	.	TRBJ2-4	.	TGTGCCAGTGGACCGGACATTCTAGCCAAAAACATTCAGTACTTC	CASGPDILAKNIQYF
TRBV5-4	TRBD1	TRBJ2-7	.	TGTGCCAGCAGCTTGGAGACAGGGGCCTACGAGCAGTACTTC	CASSLETGAYEQYF
TRBV5-4	TRBD1	TRBJ1-1	.	TGTGCCAGTAGGGGACAGCCGAACACTGAAGCTTTCTTT	CASRGQPNTEAFF
TRBV28	.	TRBJ1-5	.	TGTGCCATCCAGTCCGGGGTCCAGCCCCAGCATTTT	CAIQSGVQPQHF
TRBV7-9	.	TRBJ2-2	few	TGTGCCAGCAGCTTAGCGGGGGGCATTGGGGAGCTGTTTTTT	CASSLAGGIGELFF
TRBV2	.	TRBJ1-3	.	TGTGCCAGCAGTGAAGCCGTCCGCTCTGGAAACACCATATATTTT	CASSEAVRSGNTIYF
TRBV4-1	TRBD1	TRBJ1-1	.	TGCGCCAGCAGCCGACGACAGGGGAACACTGAAGCTTTCTTT	CASSRRQGNTEAFF
TRBV5-4	TRBD2	TRBJ2-3	.	TGTGCCAGCAGCTTGTTAGCGGGGGCCGGGGCGTCCGATACGCAGTATTTT	CASSLLAGAGASDTQYF
TRBV11-3	TRBD1	TRBJ2-7	.	TGTGCCAGCAGCCTGGGACAGGGCTCGGGCGAGCAGTACTTC	CASSLGQGSGEQYF
TRBV4-2	.	TRBJ1-1	.	TGTGCCAGCAGCCATGAACAGGGATGGACTGAAGCTTTCTTT	CASSHEQGWTEAFF
TRBV10-3	TRBD1	TRBJ1-4	once	TGTGCCATCAGTGAGACACAGGGGATGAATGAAAAACTGTTTTTT	CAISETQGMNEKLFF
TRBV3-1/TRBV3-2	TRBD2	TRBJ2-7	.	TGTGCCAGCAGTAAGCGACTAGCGGGAGGTCACGAGCAGTACTTC	CASSKRLAGGHEQYF
TRBV9	.	TRBJ2-2	.	TGTGCCAGCAGCTTCACGGACAGGGAGGGCACCGGGGAGCTGTTTTTT	CASSFTDREGTGELFF
TRBV6-6	.	TRBJ1-1	.	TGTGCCAGCAGATGGACCGGATCTGAAGCTTTCTTT	CASRWTGSEAFF
TRBV3-1/TRBV3-2	TRBD2	TRBJ2-1	.	TGTGCCAGCAGCCCCCGGGCTAGCGGGGGAACCTACAATGAGCAGTTCTTC	CASSPRASGGTYNEQFF
TRBV5-4	.	TRBJ1-2	.	TGTGCCAGCAGCCCCGGGACGCCGACTAACTATGGCTACACCTTC	CASSPGTPTNYGYTF
TRBV30	.	TRBJ1-2	.	TGTGCCTGGAGTGTAATGGGGCCTGGCTACACCTTC	CAWSVMGPGYTF
TRBV30	.	TRBJ1-6	.	TGTGCCTGGAGTGGAATTGGTATGGGCTCACCCCTCCACTTT	CAWSGIGMGSPLHF
TRBV7-9	TRBD2	TRBJ2-1	few	TGTGCCAGCAGCTTAGTGGCGGGAGGAGAGCAGTTCTTC	CASSLVAGGEQFF
TRBV18	.	TRBJ1-1	.	TGTGCCAGCTCCCCAAGGACGGAGAACACTGAAGCTTTCTTT	CASSPRTENTEAFF